Following are 22 T cell receptor beta chains from one sample sequenced in a study of T cell changes during pregnancy in multiple sclerosis (dated by TCRdb to between 2017 and 2020). To prepare the library, the immunoSEQ multiplex PCR assay was applied. The table comes from immuneACCESS by way of TCRdb, which keeps in-frame sequences with V and J called. Part of the clones is missing from these tables; in studies checked, under half for an unresolved V gene and the rest for unknown reasons. This sample gives 35,000 or so clones in total; roughly 87% of them show up just once. 0.7% to 0.8% of the sample goes to the ten largest clones. The sequencing here drew on CD4+ T cells from peripheral blood mononuclear cells, taken after pregnancy. All receptors come from a female donor in good health, enrolled as a control in a pregnancy study.

The J gene is TRBJ2-1, the V gene TRBV28; 12 bases line up with TRBD2. J was trimmed by 6 bases and V by 4 bases; bases with no gene match: 4. Germline V CDR1 and CDR2: MDHEN, SYDVKM. This CDR3 region has 15 residues. The CDR3, as DNA: TGTGCCAGCAGTTCTAGCGGGGGGGCTCGCAATGAGCAGTTCTTC. Translating gives CASSSSGGARNEQFF.

This chain uses TRBV6-5 with TRBJ1-1; D remains unclear. Germline V gene sequence: CDR1 MNHEY, CDR2 SVGAGI. The CDR3 covers 14 residues. Trimming shortened V by 6 bases and J by 7 bases, and 18 bases separated the two germline ends. The chain's CDR3 is CASRIRGLQNEAFF. The CDR3 DNA sequence: TGTGCCAGCAGGATCAGAGGACTGCAGAATGAAGCTTTCTTT.

About this clone: This sample also contains other DNA sequences that code for the same CDR3. V and J are TRBV9 and TRBJ1-2, with D possibly being TRBD1 (5 bases). This CDR3 contains 13 residues. Germline V gives CDR1 SGDLS, CDR2 YYNGEE. The V end lost 1 base, the J end lost 4 bases, and 8 bases lay between the germline ends. The CDR3 is CASSVRQGYGYTF. The DNA of the CDR3 is TGTGCCAGCAGCGTACGTCAGGGCTATGGCTACACCTTC.

This chain links TRBV14 with TRBJ2-3, with 12 bases aligning to TRBD2. The CDR3 length is 15 residues. Trimming cost V 0 bases and J 5 bases; bases outside gene matches: 0. The germline gives CDR1 SGHDN, CDR2 FVKESK. This CDR3 reads CASSQEGLAGDTQYF. In nucleotides, the CDR3 is TGTGCCAGCAGCCAAGAGGGACTAGCGGGAGATACGCAGTATTTT.

DNA for the CDR3: TGTGCCAGCAGTCAGCGGACGTTCCGAGAGACCCAGTACTTC. It encodes CASSQRTFRETQYF. The chain links TRBV2 to TRBJ2-5; D perhaps matches TRBD2 (5 bases). Per germline, CDR1 SNHLY and CDR2 FYNNEI. The CDR3 consists of 14 residues. The V end was cut by 5 bases, the J end by 4 bases, with 14 bases between.

The CDR3 DNA reads TGTGCCAGCAGCTTGGCAGGGGTTGAAAAGGGAAACACCATATATTTT. It is translated as CASSLAGVEKGNTIYF. V is TRBV5-4 and J is TRBJ1-3, with D tentatively TRBD1 (6 bases). The V end was cut by 0 bases, the J end by 4 bases, with 14 bases between. Germline V gene sequence: CDR1 SGHNT, CDR2 YYREEE (reference sequence). This CDR3 comprises 16 residues. The complete variable domain, with remaining parts taken from reference TRBV5-4 and TRBJ1-3, reads ETGVTQSPTHLIKTRGQQVTLRCSSQSGHNTVSWYQQALGQGPQFIFQYYREEENGRGNFPPRFSGLQFPNYSSELNVNALELDDSALYLCASSLAGVEKGNTIYFGEGSWLTVV.

The chain recombines TRBV11-2 with TRBJ1-1; D is perhaps TRBD1 (5 bases). The germline V gene encodes CDR1 SGHAT and CDR2 FQNNGV. V lost 3 bases and J 6 bases, leaving 14 bases between the germline ends. The CDR3 is 14 amino acids. CDR3 DNA: TGTGCCAGCAGCTTTCCAGGGAATTCCCCTGAAGCTTTCTTT. This codes for CASSFPGNSPEAFF.

This clone has just one count. The V gene is TRBV28, the J gene TRBJ1-3, with D perhaps matching TRBD1 (6 bases). V lost 6 bases and J 0 bases, leaving 12 bases between the germline ends. The CDR3 runs 15 residues. Germline CDR1 reads MDHEN; CDR2 reads SYDVKM. The CDR3 sequence is CASSLRGSSGNTIYF. CDR3 sequence (DNA): TGTGCCAGCAGCCTAAGGGGGTCCTCTGGAAACACCATATATTTT.

The chain carries TRBV5-6 and TRBJ1-4; D is perhaps TRBD1 (6 bases). Germline assignment: CDR1 SGHDT and CDR2 YYEEEE. The CDR3 runs 16 residues. Trimming left V 5 bases short and J 3 bases short, with 17 bases between. This CDR3 reads CASSDRPFSANEKLFF. The CDR3 coding sequence is TGTGCCAGCAGTGACAGGCCCTTCAGTGCTAATGAAAAACTGTTTTTT.

The V call is TRBV27, the J call TRBJ2-1, with no clear D. This CDR3 has 14 residues. The germline gives CDR1 MNHEY, CDR2 SMNVEV (reference sequence). With 3 bases removed from V and 4 bases from J, the gap between germline ends came to 10 bases. CDR3 DNA: TGTGCCAGCAGTTTTGGGCAGAGATACAATGAGCAGTTCTTC. Encoded protein: CASSFGQRYNEQFF.

This clone has only one observation. The chain combines TRBV5-1 with TRBJ1-1, with 9 bases aligning to TRBD1. The CDR3 is 14 amino acids. Germline CDR1 is SGHRS and CDR2 is YFSETQ. Unmatched junction bases numbered 6, after V lost 4 bases and J lost 5 bases. The CDR3 loop is CASSTQGARTEAFF. CDR3 in DNA: TGCGCCAGCAGCACACAGGGGGCAAGGACTGAAGCTTTCTTT.

This chain uses TRBV9 with TRBJ1-1; D not resolved. The CDR3 length is 13 residues. The V end was cut by 0 bases, the J end by 1 base, with 4 bases between. Per germline, CDR1 SGDLS and CDR2 YYNGEE. CDR3 loop: CASSVVQNTEAFF. The CDR3 DNA follows: TGTGCCAGCAGCGTAGTTCAGAACACTGAAGCTTTCTTT.

The chain links TRBV4-3 to TRBJ2-7; 8 positions match TRBD1. The CDR3 runs to 17 residues. V was clipped by 1 base and J by 0 bases; unmatched bases: 8. CDR1 is LGHNA, CDR2 YSLEER, per germline. Here the CDR3 reads CASSQGQGASASYEQYF. In DNA form, the CDR3 reads TGCGCCAGCAGCCAAGGGCAGGGGGCATCGGCCTCCTACGAGCAGTACTTC.

The chain recombines TRBV4-3 with TRBJ1-6; 10 bases align to TRBD1. The V segment lost 1 base and the J segment 10 bases; nucleotides outside the gene matches: 13. CDR1 is LGHNA and CDR2 is YSLEER in the germline V gene. CDR3 length: 18 residues. Here the CDR3 reads CASSQVGPSGTGASPLHF. In nucleotides, the CDR3 is TGCGCCAGCAGCCAAGTCGGCCCCAGCGGGACAGGGGCATCACCCCTCCACTTT.

The CDR3 nucleotides read TGTGCCAGCAGCCCTTTTTTCCGCACAGATACGCAGTATTTT. Its protein product is CASSPFFRTDTQYF. This sequence joins TRBV7-3 and TRBJ2-3; D is undetermined. Trimming took 5 bases from V and 1 from J, leaving 10 bases between them. The CDR3 spans 14 residues. Germline CDR1 reads SGHTA; CDR2 reads FQGTGA.

This chain connects TRBV5-1 to TRBJ2-1, with no clear D. The V end was cut by 0 bases, the J end by 2 bases, with 6 bases between. CDR3 size: 14 residues. Germline CDR1 reads SGHRS; CDR2 reads YFSETQ. The DNA of the CDR3 is TGCGCCAGCAGCTTGGAGAGCGCCTACAATGAGCAGTTCTTC. Its translation is CASSLESAYNEQFF.

This chain uses TRBV29-1 with TRBJ2-5; D unclear. CDR3 length: 12 amino acids. Germline CDR1 SQVTM, CDR2 ANQGSEA. Trimming pared 3 bases from V and 1 base from J, leaving 6 bases between. The CDR3: CSVDSPQETQYF. CDR3 sequence (DNA): TGCAGCGTTGACTCTCCCCAAGAGACCCAGTACTTC.

J is TRBJ2-7 and V is TRBV7-2, with 13 bases aligning to TRBD2. Germline-derived CDR1 and CDR2 are SGHTA and FQGNSA. CDR3 size: 15 residues. The trim removed 5 bases at V and 6 bases at J, leaving 7 bases unmatched. CDR3 sequence (DNA): TGTGCCAGCAGCGTCACTAGCGGGAGGGCCGGCGAGCAGTACTTC. This encodes CASSVTSGRAGEQYF.

V usage is TRBV6-1 and J usage is TRBJ2-7; D possibly corresponds to TRBD2 (6 bases). CDR3 length: 15 amino acids. V was cut by 4 bases and J by 5 bases, with 18 bases left in between. Looked up from germline, CDR1 is MNHNS and CDR2 is SASEGT. Here the CDR3 reads CASSVPGDLSHEQYF. CDR3 sequence (DNA): TGTGCCAGCAGTGTCCCGGGGGATTTGTCCCACGAGCAGTACTTC.

The chain recombines TRBV4-1 with TRBJ2-1, with 8 nucleotides matching TRBD2. This CDR3 is 17 amino acids long. Trimming removed 1 base from V and 12 bases from J; junction bases left unmatched: 17. CDR1 and CDR2 from the germline V gene are MGHRA and YSYEKL. CDR3 sequence reads: CASSQGSGGGPLAVQFF. The CDR3 bases are TGCGCCAGCAGCCAAGGCTCGGGCGGGGGGCCGTTGGCGGTGCAGTTCTTC.

The chain uses TRBV4-1 and TRBJ2-7; D gene uncertain. Germline values: CDR1 MGHRA, CDR2 YSYEKL. Trimming removed 1 base from V and 2 bases from J, with 9 bases in between. CDR3 size: 14 residues. The CDR3, as DNA: TGCGCCAGCAGCCAAGGGGCCGAGACCTACGAGCAGTACTTC. Protein: CASSQGAETYEQYF.

This clone was recorded a few times. At one end the junction does not follow the germline gene, possibly because of a read error. The chain carries TRBV4-1 and TRBJ1-2, with 10 nucleotides matching TRBD1. The CDR3 is 15 residues long. Germline loops: CDR1 MGHRA, CDR2 YSYEKL. The CDR3 DNA sequence: TGCGCCAGCAGGCAAGGGACAGGGGATAGGGGTGGCTACACCTTC. It translates to CASRQGTGDRGGYTF.